The clone carrying this T cell receptor (beta chain) came up a few times. This CDR3 spans 17 amino acids. Germline CDR1 is SGDLS and CDR2 is YYNGEE. With V trimmed by 5 bases and J by 3 bases, 12 bases remained unmatched. Researchers prepared the TCRbeta library using unique molecular identifiers, the study reports. Via MiXCR, TCRdb re-called the PCR reads, giving one row per CDR3 protein. The sample contains more than 550,000 distinct CDR3 sequences, roughly a tenth of which appear only once. This sample was taken from a study of T-cell reconstitution after alpha-beta-depleted transplantation in children.

The rearrangement uses TRBV9 and TRBJ2-1, with TRBD2 matching over 9 bases. Sequenced here: PBMCs from the stem cell graft donor, sampled from the stem cell graft. The TCR sequence derives from a human donor who donated a stem cell graft to a child with acute myeloid leukemia. CDR3 DNA: TGTGCCAGCAGGAAGGGAACTAGCGGGCCGATCTACAATGAGCAGTTCTTC. Its translation: CASRKGTSGPIYNEQFF.